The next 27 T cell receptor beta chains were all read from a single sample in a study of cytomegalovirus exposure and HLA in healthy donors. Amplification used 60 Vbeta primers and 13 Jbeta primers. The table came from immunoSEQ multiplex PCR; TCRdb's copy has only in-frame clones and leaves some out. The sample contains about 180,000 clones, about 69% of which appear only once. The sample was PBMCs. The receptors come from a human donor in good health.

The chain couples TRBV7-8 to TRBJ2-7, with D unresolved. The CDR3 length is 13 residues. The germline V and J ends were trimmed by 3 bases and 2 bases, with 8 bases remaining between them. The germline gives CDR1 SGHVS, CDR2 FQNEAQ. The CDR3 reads CASSFGLAYEQYF. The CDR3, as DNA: TGTGCCAGCAGCTTCGGGTTGGCCTACGAGCAGTACTTC. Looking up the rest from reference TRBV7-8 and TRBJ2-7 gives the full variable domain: GAGVSQSPRYKVAKRGQDVALRCDPISGHVSLFWYQQALGQGPEFLTYFQNEAQLDKSGLPSDRFFAERPEGSVSTLKIQRTQQEDSAVYLCASSFGLAYEQYFGPGTRLTVT.

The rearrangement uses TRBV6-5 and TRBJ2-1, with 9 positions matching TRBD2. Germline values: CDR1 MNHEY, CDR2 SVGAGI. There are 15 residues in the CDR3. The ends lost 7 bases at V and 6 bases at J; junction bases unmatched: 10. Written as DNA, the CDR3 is TGTGCCAGCACCACAGGGACTAGCAGGCGCAATGAGCAGTTCTTC. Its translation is CASTTGTSRRNEQFF.

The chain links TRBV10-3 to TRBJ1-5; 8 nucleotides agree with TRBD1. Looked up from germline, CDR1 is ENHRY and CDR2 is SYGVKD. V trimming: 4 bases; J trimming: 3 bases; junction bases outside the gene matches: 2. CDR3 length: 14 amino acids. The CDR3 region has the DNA TGTGCCATCAGTGCGCAGGGGGCCAATCAGCCCCAGCATTTT. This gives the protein CAISAQGANQPQHF.

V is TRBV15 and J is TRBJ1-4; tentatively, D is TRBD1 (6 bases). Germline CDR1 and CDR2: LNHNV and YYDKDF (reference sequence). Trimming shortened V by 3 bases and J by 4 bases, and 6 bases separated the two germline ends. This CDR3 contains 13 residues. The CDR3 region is CATSRDSNEKLFF. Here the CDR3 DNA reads TGTGCCACCAGCAGGGACAGTAATGAAAAACTGTTTTTT.

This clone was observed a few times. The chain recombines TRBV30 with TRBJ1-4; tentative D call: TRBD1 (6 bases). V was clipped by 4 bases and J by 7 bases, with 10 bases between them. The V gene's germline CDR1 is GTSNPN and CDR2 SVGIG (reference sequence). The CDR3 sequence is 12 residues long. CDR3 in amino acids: CAWNRDGEKLFF. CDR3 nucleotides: TGTGCCTGGAACAGGGACGGTGAAAAACTGTTTTTT. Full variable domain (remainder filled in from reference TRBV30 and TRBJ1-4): SQTIHQWPATLVQPVGSPLSLECTVEGTSNPNLYWYRQAAGRGLQLLFYSVGIGQISSEVPQNLSASRPQDRQFILSSKKLLLSDSGFYLCAWNRDGEKLFFGSGTQLSVL.

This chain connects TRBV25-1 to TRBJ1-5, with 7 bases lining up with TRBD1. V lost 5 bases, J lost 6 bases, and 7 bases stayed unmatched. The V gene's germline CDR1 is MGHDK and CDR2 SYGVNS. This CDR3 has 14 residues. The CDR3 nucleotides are TGTGCCAGCAGTTCCCAGGGGGGTAGTCAGCCCCAGCATTTT. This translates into CASSSQGGSQPQHF.

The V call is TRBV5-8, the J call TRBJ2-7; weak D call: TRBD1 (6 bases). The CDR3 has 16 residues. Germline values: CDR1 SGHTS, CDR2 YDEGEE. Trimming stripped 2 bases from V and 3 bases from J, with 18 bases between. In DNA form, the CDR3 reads TGTGCCAGCAGCTTAGCCACAGGGAATATGTTCTACGAGCAGTACTTC. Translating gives CASSLATGNMFYEQYF.

CDR3: CASSLPGQLNTEAFF. The CDR3 DNA is TGTGCCAGCAGCTTGCCGGGACAATTGAACACTGAAGCTTTCTTT. The rearrangement joins TRBV7-2 to TRBJ1-1; D might be TRBD1 (6 bases). Germline V gene sequence: CDR1 SGHTA, CDR2 FQGNSA. This CDR3 is 15 amino acids long. Trimming shortened V by 3 bases and J by 0 bases, and 11 bases separated the two germline ends.

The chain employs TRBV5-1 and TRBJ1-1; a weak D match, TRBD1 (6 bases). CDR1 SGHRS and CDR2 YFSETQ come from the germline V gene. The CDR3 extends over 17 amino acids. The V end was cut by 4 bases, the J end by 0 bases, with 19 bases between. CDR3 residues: CASSAAGGRNLNTEAFF. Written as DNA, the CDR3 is TGCGCCAGCAGCGCGGCGGGGGGGCGCAACTTGAACACTGAAGCTTTCTTT.

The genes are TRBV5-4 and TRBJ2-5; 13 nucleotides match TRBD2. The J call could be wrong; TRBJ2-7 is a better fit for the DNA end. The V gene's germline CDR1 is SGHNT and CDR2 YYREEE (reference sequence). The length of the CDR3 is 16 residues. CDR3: CASSIGLAGASYEQYF. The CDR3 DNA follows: TGTGCCAGCAGCATCGGACTAGCGGGGGCATCCTACGAGCAGTACTTC.

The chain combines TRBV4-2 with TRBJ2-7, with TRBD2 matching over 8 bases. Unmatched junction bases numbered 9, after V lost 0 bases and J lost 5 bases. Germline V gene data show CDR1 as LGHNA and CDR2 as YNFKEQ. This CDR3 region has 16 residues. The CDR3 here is CASSQDQGGGRNEQYF. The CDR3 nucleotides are TGTGCCAGCAGCCAAGATCAGGGCGGGGGGCGTAACGAGCAGTACTTC.

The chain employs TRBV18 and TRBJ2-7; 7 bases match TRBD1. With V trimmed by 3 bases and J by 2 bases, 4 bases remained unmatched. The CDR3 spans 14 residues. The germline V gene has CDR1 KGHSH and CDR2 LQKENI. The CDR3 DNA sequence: TGTGCCAGCTCACCTCGGACAGGTACCTACGAGCAGTACTTC. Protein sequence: CASSPRTGTYEQYF.

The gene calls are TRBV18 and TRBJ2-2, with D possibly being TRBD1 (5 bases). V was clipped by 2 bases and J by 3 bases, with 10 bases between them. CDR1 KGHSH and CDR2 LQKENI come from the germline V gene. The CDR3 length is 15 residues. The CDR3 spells CASSPRGDDTGELFF. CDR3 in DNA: TGTGCCAGCTCACCAAGGGGCGATGACACCGGGGAGCTGTTTTTT.

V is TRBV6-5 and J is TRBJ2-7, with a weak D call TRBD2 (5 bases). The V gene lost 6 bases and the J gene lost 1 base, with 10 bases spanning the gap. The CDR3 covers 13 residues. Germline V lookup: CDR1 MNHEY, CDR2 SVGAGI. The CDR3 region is CASSSGKSYEQYF. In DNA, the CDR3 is TGTGCCAGCAGCTCCGGGAAGTCCTACGAGCAGTACTTC.

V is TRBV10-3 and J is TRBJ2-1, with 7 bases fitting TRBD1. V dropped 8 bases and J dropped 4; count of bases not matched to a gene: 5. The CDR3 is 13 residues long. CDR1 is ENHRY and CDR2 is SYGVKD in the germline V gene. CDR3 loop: CAIAGTAYNEQFF. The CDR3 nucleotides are TGTGCCATCGCCGGGACAGCATACAATGAGCAGTTCTTC.

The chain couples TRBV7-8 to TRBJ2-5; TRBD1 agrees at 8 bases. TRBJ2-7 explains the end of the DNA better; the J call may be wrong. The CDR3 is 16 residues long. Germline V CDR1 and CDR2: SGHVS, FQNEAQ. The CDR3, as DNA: TGTGCCAGCAGCTTCTCACGGGGCAGGGGGCTTTACGAGCAGTACTTC. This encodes CASSFSRGRGLYEQYF.

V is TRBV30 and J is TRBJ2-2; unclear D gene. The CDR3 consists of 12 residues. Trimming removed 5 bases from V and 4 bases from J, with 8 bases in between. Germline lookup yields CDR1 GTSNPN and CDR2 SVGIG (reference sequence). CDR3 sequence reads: CAWSLGTGELFF. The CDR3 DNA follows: TGTGCCTGGTCCCTCGGCACCGGGGAGCTGTTTTTT.

The DNA for the CDR3 is TGCGCCAGCAGTCAAACACGGGGGGCAGAAACACTTCGGGGGCTCCCCTATGGCTACACCTTC. It translates to CASSQTRGAETLRGLPYGYTF. The chain uses TRBV23-1 and TRBJ1-2, with D perhaps TRBD1 (6 bases). TRBV23-1 is an ORF, and what it does is uncertain. The CDR3 is 21 residues long. V was cut by 2 bases and J by 4 bases, with 32 bases left in between.

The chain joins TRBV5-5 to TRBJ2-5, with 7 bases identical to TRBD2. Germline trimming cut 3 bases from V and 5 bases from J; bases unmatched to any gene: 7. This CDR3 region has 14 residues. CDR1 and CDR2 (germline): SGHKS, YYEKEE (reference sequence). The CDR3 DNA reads TGTGCCAGCAGCTCCCGGACTAGTCGGGAGACCCAGTACTTC. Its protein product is CASSSRTSRETQYF.

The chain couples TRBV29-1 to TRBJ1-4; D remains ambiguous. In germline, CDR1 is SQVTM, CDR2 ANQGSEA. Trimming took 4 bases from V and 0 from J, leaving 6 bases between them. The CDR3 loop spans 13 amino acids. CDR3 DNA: TGCAGCGTTGGAGTCACAACTAATGAAAAACTGTTTTTT. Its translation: CSVGVTTNEKLFF.

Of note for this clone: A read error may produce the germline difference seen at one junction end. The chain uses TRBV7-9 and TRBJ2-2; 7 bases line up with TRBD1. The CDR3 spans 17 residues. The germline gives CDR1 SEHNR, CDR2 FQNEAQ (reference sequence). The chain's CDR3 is CSSIPARGSTLGGELFF. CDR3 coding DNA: TGTTCCAGCATACCAGCCAGGGGGTCAACCTTGGGCGGGGAGCTGTTTTTT.

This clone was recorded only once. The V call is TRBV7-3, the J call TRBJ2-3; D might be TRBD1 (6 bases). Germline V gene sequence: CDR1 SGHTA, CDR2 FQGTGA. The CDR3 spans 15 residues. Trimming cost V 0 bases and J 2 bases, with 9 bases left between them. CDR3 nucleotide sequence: TGTGCCAGCAGCTTAACTACAGGGTACACAGATACGCAGTATTTT. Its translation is CASSLTTGYTDTQYF.

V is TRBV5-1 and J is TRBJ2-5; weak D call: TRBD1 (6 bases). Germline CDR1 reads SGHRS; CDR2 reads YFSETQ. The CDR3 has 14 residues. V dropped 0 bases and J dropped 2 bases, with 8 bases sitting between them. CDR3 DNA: TGCGCCAGCAGCTTGGCAGGGACACAAGAGACCCAGTACTTC. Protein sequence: CASSLAGTQETQYF.

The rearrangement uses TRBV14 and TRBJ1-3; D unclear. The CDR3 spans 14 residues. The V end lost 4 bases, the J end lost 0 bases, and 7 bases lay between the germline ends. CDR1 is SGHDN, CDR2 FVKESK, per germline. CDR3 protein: CASSPFRSGNTIYF. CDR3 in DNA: TGTGCCAGCAGCCCCTTCCGCTCTGGAAACACCATATATTTT.

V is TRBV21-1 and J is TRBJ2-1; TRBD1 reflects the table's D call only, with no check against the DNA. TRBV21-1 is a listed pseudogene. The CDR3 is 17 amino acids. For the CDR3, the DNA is TGTGCCAGCAGCTGGATATTGGACAGGGGGTTCTACAATGAGCAGTTCTTC. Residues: CASSWILDRGFYNEQFF.

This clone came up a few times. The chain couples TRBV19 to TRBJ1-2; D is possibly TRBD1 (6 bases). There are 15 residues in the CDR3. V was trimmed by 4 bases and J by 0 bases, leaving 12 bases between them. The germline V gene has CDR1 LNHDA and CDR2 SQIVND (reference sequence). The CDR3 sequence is CASSTDRTSNYGYTF. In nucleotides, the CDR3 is TGTGCCAGTAGTACCGACAGGACCTCTAACTATGGCTACACCTTC.

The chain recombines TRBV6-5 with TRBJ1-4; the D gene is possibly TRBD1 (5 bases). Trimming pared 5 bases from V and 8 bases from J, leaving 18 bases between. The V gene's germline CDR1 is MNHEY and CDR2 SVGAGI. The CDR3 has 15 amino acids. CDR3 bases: TGTGCCAGCAGTGCCAAATGGGGACTCGAGGAAAAACTGTTTTTT. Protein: CASSAKWGLEEKLFF.